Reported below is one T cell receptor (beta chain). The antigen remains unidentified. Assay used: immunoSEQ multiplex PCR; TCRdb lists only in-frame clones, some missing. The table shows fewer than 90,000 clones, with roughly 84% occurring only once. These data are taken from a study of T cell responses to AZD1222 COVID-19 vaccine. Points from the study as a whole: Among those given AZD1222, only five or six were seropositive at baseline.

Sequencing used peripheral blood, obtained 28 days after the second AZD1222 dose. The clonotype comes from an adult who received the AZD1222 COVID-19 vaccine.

CDR3 DNA sequence: TGCGCCAGCAGCTTGGTGGTATCCTACAATGAGCAGTTCTTC. The encoded protein is CASSLVVSYNEQFF. The V and J genes are TRBV5-1 and TRBJ2-1, with no clear D. The V end was cut by 0 bases, the J end by 1 base, with 5 bases between. The CDR3 is made up of 14 amino acids. CDR1 and CDR2 (germline): SGHRS, YFSETQ.